The 23 T cell receptor beta chains presented below share a single source sample, sequenced in a study of control samples from healthy donors and cancer patients. Here immunoSEQ multiplex PCR was the method, and the copy in TCRdb shows in-frame clones only, minus some. The sample lists about 120,000 clones, about 87% occurring once. The material sequenced was blood. Receptors originate from a man younger than 45 in good health.

This rearrangement joins TRBV19 to TRBJ1-2; D not resolved. The CDR3 sequence is 15 residues long. Germline lookup yields CDR1 LNHDA and CDR2 SQIVND (reference sequence). Trimming removed 7 bases at V and 0 bases at J, with 15 bases between. DNA of the CDR3: TGTGCCAGTAATAAAATGGACGGGCCTAACTATGGCTACACCTTC. Amino acid sequence: CASNKMDGPNYGYTF.

V and J are TRBV30 and TRBJ1-1, with a tentative D call TRBD1 (5 bases). There are 14 residues in the CDR3. V was pared by 2 bases and J by 2 bases, with 12 bases between. Germline V gene sequence: CDR1 GTSNPN, CDR2 SVGIG (reference sequence). The CDR3 protein is CAWSIRGYNTEAFF. The CDR3 nucleotides are TGTGCCTGGAGTATCCGGGGCTATAACACTGAAGCTTTCTTT. The full variable domain, rest sourced from reference TRBV30 and TRBJ1-1, is SQTIHQWPATLVQPVGSPLSLECTVEGTSNPNLYWYRQAAGRGLQLLFYSVGIGQISSEVPQNLSASRPQDRQFILSSKKLLLSDSGFYLCAWSIRGYNTEAFFGQGTRLTVV.

This clone has only one observation. This chain connects TRBV11-3 to TRBJ1-6; D not certain. Trimming removed 1 base at V and 14 bases at J, with 6 bases between. From germline, CDR1 is SGHNT and CDR2 YENEEA. There are 11 residues in the CDR3. The CDR3 spells CASSLGGALHF. The CDR3 region has the DNA TGTGCCAGCAGCTTAGGGGGAGCCCTCCACTTT.

The chain employs TRBV23-1 and TRBJ2-7; 8 positions agree with TRBD2. TRBV23-1 falls under the ORF class, with uncertain function. This CDR3 has 16 amino acids. With V trimmed by 2 bases and J by 2 bases, 8 bases remained unmatched. The CDR3 DNA sequence: TGCGCCAGCAGTCAAAATGGCGGGGGGCACCCCTACGAGCAGTACGTC. Its protein is CASSQNGGGHPYEQYV.

The J gene is TRBJ1-1, the V gene TRBV6-1, with D possibly TRBD1 on 6 matching bases. Per the germline V gene, CDR1 is MNHNS and CDR2 is SASEGT. The CDR3 runs to 15 residues. Trimming took off 0 bases at V and 0 bases at J, with 8 bases between the two ends. The CDR3 sequence is CASSEADRMNTEAFF. As DNA, the CDR3 is TGTGCCAGCAGTGAAGCCGACAGGATGAACACTGAAGCTTTCTTT.

V and J are TRBV5-1 and TRBJ1-1; D call uncertain. The CDR3 covers 15 residues. Germline CDR1 SGHRS, CDR2 YFSETQ. Trimming removed 0 bases at V and 5 bases at J, with 14 bases between. The CDR3 protein is CASSLVGRSETEAFF. As DNA, the CDR3 is TGCGCCAGCAGCTTGGTGGGCAGGAGTGAGACTGAAGCTTTCTTT.

The rearrangement uses TRBV12-3 or TRBV12-4 and TRBJ2-4, with a weak D call TRBD2 (7 bases). The CDR3 spans 13 residues. V lost 2 bases, J lost 7 bases, and 9 bases lay in between. The CDR3 coding sequence is TGTGCCAGCAGTTTAAGGGGGGGCAACATTCAGTACTTC. Its protein product is CASSLRGGNIQYF.

The chain is built from TRBV30 and TRBJ2-5; 9 bases are a match to TRBD2. Germline CDR1 is GTSNPN and CDR2 is SVGIG (reference sequence). Trimming at V came to 2 bases and at J to 2 bases, leaving 3 bases not matched to a gene. This CDR3 contains 14 residues. The CDR3: CAWSRRGGQETQYF. CDR3 nucleotides: TGTGCCTGGAGTAGGCGGGGGGGACAAGAGACCCAGTACTTC.

V usage is TRBV5-1 and J usage is TRBJ1-1; D call uncertain. The V end was cut by 1 base, the J end by 8 bases, with 9 bases between. CDR3 length: 12 residues. The germline V gene has CDR1 SGHRS and CDR2 YFSETQ. This CDR3 reads CASSLTLGEAFF. The CDR3 coding sequence is TGCGCCAGCAGCTTGACTTTGGGAGAAGCTTTCTTT.

This chain links TRBV4-1 with TRBJ2-2; 9 bases fit TRBD1. Germline-derived CDR1 and CDR2 are MGHRA and YSYEKL. V was clipped by 0 bases and J by 7 bases; unmatched bases: 21. This CDR3 is built from 21 residues. This CDR3 is CASSQDLPGQGRLGAFGELFF. CDR3 coding DNA: TGCGCCAGCAGCCAAGATCTTCCAGGACAGGGGCGCCTTGGGGCCTTCGGGGAGCTGTTTTTT.

V gene TRBV18 combines with J gene TRBJ1-5; 7 positions agree with TRBD1. The CDR3 runs 14 residues. With 2 bases clipped from V and 5 bases from J, the junction kept 3 bases outside the gene matches. Germline assignment: CDR1 KGHSH and CDR2 LQKENI. The DNA for the CDR3 is TGTGCCAGCTCACCAATAACAGGGGATCAGCCCCAGCATTTT. It is translated as CASSPITGDQPQHF.

This chain uses TRBV10-2 with TRBJ1-1, with D uncertain. The CDR3 is 12 amino acids. Deletions cut 3 bases from V and 6 bases from J, with 8 bases between. Germline V lookup: CDR1 WSHSY, CDR2 SAAADI. This CDR3 is CASSDGFAEAFF. CDR3 nucleotide sequence: TGCGCCAGCAGTGACGGATTTGCTGAAGCTTTCTTT.

This chain joins TRBV4-1 and TRBJ1-6; 7 bases are shared with TRBD1. Germline V CDR1 and CDR2: MGHRA, YSYEKL. This CDR3 has 14 residues. V lost 3 bases, J lost 14 bases, and 10 bases stayed unmatched. The CDR3 loop reads CASSQGQLTAALHF. The CDR3 DNA sequence: TGCGCCAGCAGCCAGGGACAGCTTACAGCCGCCCTCCACTTT.

This chain uses TRBV18 with TRBJ2-1; tentatively, D is TRBD1 (6 bases). CDR1 and CDR2 (germline): KGHSH, LQKENI. The CDR3 runs 15 residues. V shed 6 bases and J shed 8 bases, with 20 bases lying between them. Written as DNA, the CDR3 is TGTGCCAGCTCCGGACAGTTTGAATCGTACGATGAGCAGTTCTTC. Translated, it gives CASSGQFESYDEQFF.

This clone was seen just once. V usage is TRBV29-1 and J usage is TRBJ1-1; 10 bases agree with TRBD1. The V gene end was trimmed by 7 bases and the J gene end by 3 bases; junction bases not matched to a gene: 5. The CDR3 sequence is 13 residues long. Germline loops: CDR1 SQVTM, CDR2 ANQGSEA. The CDR3, as DNA: TGCAGCGCCCGACAGGGGGCCGACACTGAAGCTTTCTTT. It translates to CSARQGADTEAFF.

The chain couples TRBV6-5 to TRBJ2-2, with D tentatively TRBD2 (6 bases). The ends were cut back, 8 bases at V and 5 bases at J, with 12 bases in the middle. The CDR3 consists of 13 residues. Germline CDR1 and CDR2: MNHEY and SVGAGI. In DNA, the CDR3 is TGTGCCAGCTTAAAGGAGGGAACCGGGGAGCTGTTTTTT. It is translated as CASLKEGTGELFF.

The chain uses TRBV5-1 and TRBJ1-1; 9 nucleotides agree with TRBD1. The junction had 3 bases not matched to a gene; V was cut back by 4 bases and J by 5 bases. Germline V CDR1 and CDR2: SGHRS, YFSETQ. CDR3 length: 13 amino acids. The CDR3 spells CASSPDRGTEAFF. CDR3 coding DNA: TGCGCCAGCAGCCCGGACAGGGGAACTGAAGCTTTCTTT.

Written as DNA, the CDR3 is TGTGCCAGCATCCCCGGGGGCTACGAGCAGTACGTC. Translated: CASIPGGYEQYV. The rearrangement links TRBV21-1 to TRBJ2-7; TRBD2, the table's D call, was not compared with the DNA. TRBV21-1 is recorded as a pseudogene. The CDR3 is made up of 12 amino acids.

The chain is built from TRBV2 and TRBJ1-1, with 7 bases identical to TRBD1. The CDR3 contains 13 residues. Trimming took 6 bases from V and 11 from J; bases not matched to a gene: 12. Germline V lookup: CDR1 SNHLY, CDR2 FYNNEI. The CDR3 loop reads CASRVTGERRAFF. As DNA, the CDR3 is TGTGCCAGCAGGGTAACAGGGGAAAGGCGGGCTTTCTTT.

This clone is a singleton in its sample. Other DNA sequences in this specimen translate into the identical CDR3. The chain couples TRBV19 to TRBJ2-7; TRBD1 aligns across 9 bases. This CDR3 contains 12 residues. The junction had 1 base not matched to a gene; V was cut back by 4 bases and J by 6 bases. Looked up from germline, CDR1 is LNHDA and CDR2 is SQIVND (reference sequence). The CDR3 nucleotides are TGTGCCAGTAGTACGGGACAGGGCGAGCAGTACGTC. Protein: CASSTGQGEQYV.

In this sample, this clone turned up a few times. The chain is built from TRBV19 and TRBJ2-7, with D unclear. This CDR3 has 14 amino acids. Germline V gene lookup returns CDR1 LNHDA and CDR2 SQIVND (reference sequence). V was trimmed by 5 bases and J by 2 bases, leaving 13 bases between them. In DNA, the CDR3 is TGTGCCAGTAGTGCGACGACTCAGACCTACGAGCAGTACTTC. Residues: CASSATTQTYEQYF.

In DNA form, the CDR3 reads TGTGCCAGCAGTTCGCGGGGTTCCTACAATGAGCAGTTCTTC. Encoded protein: CASSSRGSYNEQFF. V is TRBV27 and J is TRBJ2-1; a weak D match, TRBD2 (6 bases). Germline assignment: CDR1 MNHEY and CDR2 SMNVEV (reference sequence). The CDR3 has 14 residues. V was clipped by 4 bases and J by 1 base, with 8 bases between them.

The chain joins TRBV12-5 to TRBJ2-4; a weak D match, TRBD1 (6 bases). The CDR3 consists of 17 residues. Trimming took 6 bases from V and 1 from J, leaving 19 bases between them. CDR1 and CDR2 (germline): LGHNT, FRNRAP. DNA for the CDR3: TGTGCTAGTGGAACAGGGATCGGAGGAGCGGCCAAAAACATTCAGTACTTC. It yields the protein CASGTGIGGAAKNIQYF.